Listed here are 25 T cell receptor beta chains from one sample, sequenced in a study of T cell repertoires in cytomegalovirus infection. TCRdb itself ran the reads through MiXCR, one entry per CDR3 protein. Of 200,000 to 300,000 distinct CDR3 sequences listed, roughly an eighth are singletons. The sequenced sample was PBMCs. These TCRs come from a human donor in good health (CMV status not recorded). Some clones in this sample may be carry-over from other donors' samples.

CDR3 in amino acids: CASRIGQGEQFF. The DNA of the CDR3 is TGCGCCAGCAGGATCGGACAGGGAGAGCAGTTCTTC. The chain uses TRBV5-1 and TRBJ2-1, with 8 bases aligning to TRBD1. The CDR3 loop spans 12 amino acids. Trimming at V came to 5 bases and at J to 10 bases, leaving 5 bases not matched to a gene. The germline gives CDR1 SGHRS, CDR2 YFSETQ.

This clonotype was seen many times. The chain recombines TRBV4-1 with TRBJ2-3, with D uncertain. The CDR3 has 16 residues. The V and J ends lost 1 base and 4 bases respectively, with 15 bases between them. In germline, CDR1 is MGHRA, CDR2 YSYEKL. CDR3 loop: CASSQAPGPFPDTQYF. CDR3 bases: TGCGCCAGCAGCCAAGCTCCAGGTCCGTTCCCAGATACGCAGTATTTT.

This clonotype was detected ten times or more. The chain joins TRBV7-6 to TRBJ1-5; TRBD1 might be the D (5 bases). CDR1 and CDR2 (germline): SGHVS, FNYEAQ. V was clipped by 1 base and J by 5 bases, with 9 bases between them. The CDR3 has 14 amino acids. The CDR3 nucleotides are TGTGCCAGCAGCTTAGGCGTAGGGGATCAGCCCCAGCATTTT. Translating it yields CASSLGVGDQPQHF.

This clonotype was seen at least ten times. This chain joins TRBV6-5 and TRBJ2-7; D possibly corresponds to TRBD2 (6 bases). Germline CDR1 reads MNHEY; CDR2 reads SVGAGI. The CDR3 is 14 amino acids. The V gene lost 5 bases and the J gene lost 2 bases, with 13 bases spanning the gap. The DNA of the CDR3 is TGTGCCAGCAGTCATGACATAGCGGCCTACGAGCAGTACTTC. It codes for CASSHDIAAYEQYF.

This clonotype was counted ten times or more. This chain uses TRBV7-2 with TRBJ2-7, with D perhaps TRBD2 (6 bases). V was cut by 5 bases and J by 2 bases, with 13 bases left in between. Germline V gene lookup returns CDR1 SGHTA and CDR2 FQGNSA. This CDR3 contains 14 residues. For the CDR3, the DNA is TGTGCCAGCAGCCCCCGGACTACCCCCTACGAGCAGTACTTC. Translated: CASSPRTTPYEQYF.

This clonotype was observed at least ten times. The chain employs TRBV12-3 or TRBV12-4 and TRBJ2-7, with TRBD2 identical over 10 bases. The V gene end was trimmed by 2 bases and the J gene end by 1 base; junction bases not matched to a gene: 8. CDR3 length: 17 residues. CDR3 DNA sequence: TGTGCCAGCAGTTTAACCAAGCCGGGACTAGCGTCCTACGAGCAGTACTTC. Protein sequence: CASSLTKPGLASYEQYF.

This clonotype was counted a few times. This chain joins TRBV7-3 and TRBJ2-3, with D possibly TRBD2 on 5 matching bases. The germline CDR1 and CDR2 sequences are SGHTA and FQGTGA. V gave up 4 bases and J gave up 3 bases, with 11 bases separating them. The CDR3 is made up of 14 amino acids. CDR3 DNA sequence: TGTGCCAGCAGCTCCCTGGACTCTACAGATACGCAGTATTTT. Protein: CASSSLDSTDTQYF.

This rearrangement joins TRBV6-6 to TRBJ2-7; 10 bases are a match to TRBD2. CDR1 is MNHNY and CDR2 is SVGAGI in the germline V gene (reference sequence). This CDR3 contains 17 residues. Germline trimming cut 2 bases from V and 3 bases from J; bases unmatched to any gene: 10. This chain's CDR3 is CASSYPPLLAGYYEQYF. DNA for the CDR3: TGTGCCAGCAGTTACCCCCCCCTACTAGCGGGGTACTACGAGCAGTACTTC.

The V call is TRBV3-1, the J call TRBJ2-2; TRBD2 agrees at 9 bases. Germline V gives CDR1 LGHDT, CDR2 YNNKEL (reference sequence). J gave up 4 bases and V 5 bases, and 8 bases lay outside the gene matches. This CDR3 region has 16 residues. The DNA of the CDR3 is TGTGCCAGCAGCAAAATAGCGGGAGTGAGCACCGGGGAGCTGTTTTTT. As protein: CASSKIAGVSTGELFF.

V usage is TRBV20-1 and J usage is TRBJ2-1; the D gene is possibly TRBD1 (6 bases). The V gene lost 6 bases and the J gene lost 4 bases, with 16 bases spanning the gap. The germline V gene has CDR1 DFQATT and CDR2 SNEGSKA (reference sequence). This CDR3 comprises 14 residues. The CDR3 sequence: CSATRGSSYNEQFF. CDR3 coding DNA: TGCAGTGCCACGAGGGGGTCATCATACAATGAGCAGTTCTTC.

The J gene is TRBJ2-5, the V gene TRBV29-1; possibly TRBD2 for D (5 bases). The CDR3 is 14 amino acids. Germline assignment: CDR1 SQVTM and CDR2 ANQGSEA. Between the trimmed V and J ends, which lost 4 bases and 5 bases, there was a span of 17 bases. The CDR3 loop reads CSVVAASFGETQYF. CDR3 nucleotides: TGCAGCGTTGTTGCGGCTAGCTTTGGGGAGACCCAGTACTTC.

Many counts were recorded for this clonotype. The V gene is TRBV7-9, the J gene TRBJ2-2; D not resolved. V was trimmed by 0 bases and J by 1 base, leaving 3 bases between them. The CDR3 is 14 amino acids. CDR1 is SEHNR, CDR2 FQNEAQ, per germline (reference sequence). The CDR3 reads CASSLAENTGELFF. The CDR3 DNA is TGTGCCAGCAGCTTAGCTGAGAACACCGGGGAGCTGTTTTTT.

This chain connects TRBV4-3 to TRBJ1-2, with D perhaps TRBD1 (5 bases). This CDR3 comprises 16 residues. V lost 5 bases and J lost 2, with 18 bases in between. CDR1 is LGHNA, CDR2 YSLEER, per germline. The CDR3 here is CASSVGDGGYNYGYTF. The CDR3 DNA reads TGCGCCAGCAGCGTTGGGGATGGGGGGTACAACTATGGCTACACCTTC.

This clonotype was observed a handful of times. The J gene is TRBJ1-1, the V gene TRBV3-1; D not resolved. This CDR3 is built from 15 residues. In germline, CDR1 is LGHDT, CDR2 YNNKEL (reference sequence). V dropped 0 bases and J dropped 6 bases, with 14 bases sitting between them. The CDR3 region has the DNA TGTGCCAGCAGCCAAGATCCTCGGGGAAACGCTGAAGCTTTCTTT. Translating gives CASSQDPRGNAEAFF.

The rearrangement uses TRBV7-2 and TRBJ2-5, with no clear D. Germline-derived CDR1 and CDR2 are SGHTA and FQGNSA. CDR3 length equals 12 residues. Trimming removed 8 bases at V and 5 bases at J, with 12 bases between. The CDR3 coding sequence is TGTGCCAGCGGGCAGGCAAGGGAGACCCAGTACTTC. It translates to CASGQARETQYF.

This clonotype has only a few counts. The chain couples TRBV20-1 to TRBJ1-2; 7 nucleotides line up with TRBD1. V was pared by 5 bases and J by 3 bases, with 6 bases of the junction left unmatched. From germline, CDR1 is DFQATT and CDR2 SNEGSKA (reference sequence). This CDR3 is 13 amino acids long. The CDR3 sequence: CSAPGTDHYGYTF. CDR3 bases: TGCAGTGCTCCAGGGACAGACCACTATGGCTACACCTTC.

With respect to this clonotype: The junction and the germline gene differ at one end; a read error may be behind it. This chain connects TRBV7-3 to TRBJ1-6; TRBD1 might be the D (6 bases). The CDR3 length is 14 residues. The germline gives CDR1 SGHTA, CDR2 FQGTGA. The CDR3 DNA reads as TGTGCCAGCAGCCTCTTAGGGGGGGAGTCACCCCTCCAATTT. It encodes CASSLLGGESPLQF.

This clonotype was detected only a few times. The J gene is TRBJ2-7, the V gene TRBV20-1; 8 bases agree with TRBD2. Germline CDR1 reads DFQATT; CDR2 reads SNEGSKA (reference sequence). The J segment lost 9 bases and the V segment lost 3 bases, leaving 4 bases of the junction unmatched. The CDR3 contains 11 residues. The chain's CDR3 is CSARGREGQYF. The CDR3, as DNA: TGCAGTGCTAGGGGCCGGGAGGGGCAGTACTTC.

This clonotype was detected only a few times. This sequence joins TRBV20-1 and TRBJ1-3, with 10 bases lining up with TRBD1. CDR1 and CDR2 (germline): DFQATT, SNEGSKA (reference sequence). The trim removed 6 bases at V and 4 bases at J, leaving 9 bases unmatched. The CDR3 runs to 15 residues. CDR3 nucleotides: TGCAGTGCCACACTGACAGGGGGCAGGGGAAACACCATATATTTT. It codes for CSATLTGGRGNTIYF.

This clonotype appeared many times. The rearrangement uses TRBV7-3 and TRBJ2-7; maybe TRBD2 (5 bases). Per germline, CDR1 SGHTA and CDR2 FQGTGA. This CDR3 is built from 13 residues. V was cut by 0 bases and J by 10 bases, with 13 bases left in between. The CDR3 loop is CASSLTNGEKQYF. The CDR3 nucleotides read TGTGCCAGCAGCTTAACGAATGGGGAGAAACAGTACTTC.

J is TRBJ2-7 and V is TRBV29-1, with 14 bases that match TRBD2. Per germline, CDR1 SQVTM and CDR2 ANQGSEA. V lost 3 bases to trimming and J lost 4 bases; unmatched junction nucleotides: 8. The CDR3 length is 16 residues. CDR3 sequence (DNA): TGCAGCGTTGAGGGGACTAGCGGGAGTAATTTTTACGAGCAGTACTTC. Residues: CSVEGTSGSNFYEQYF.

This clonotype has at least ten counts. CDR3 bases: TGTGCCAGCAAGGGACAGGGAATACTCTACGAGCAGTACTTC. Translation: CASKGQGILYEQYF. The gene calls are TRBV28 and TRBJ2-7, with TRBD1 matching 9 bases. The CDR3 contains 14 residues. CDR1 MDHEN and CDR2 SYDVKM come from the germline V gene. Germline trimming cut 7 bases from V and 3 bases from J; bases unmatched to any gene: 7.

V gene TRBV29-1 combines with J gene TRBJ2-3; D unclear. The CDR3 has 14 amino acids. The V gene's germline CDR1 is SQVTM and CDR2 ANQGSEA. V lost 7 bases, J lost 2 bases, and 16 bases lay in between. This CDR3 reads CSGKYRATTDTQYF. The CDR3, as DNA: TGCAGCGGAAAATACCGGGCTACCACAGATACGCAGTATTTT.

Worth noting for this clonotype: A read error is possible here, since a much larger clone lies one base away. The chain uses TRBV19 and TRBJ1-1; D remains ambiguous. CDR3 length equals 17 residues. The germline gives CDR1 LNHDA, CDR2 SQIVND (reference sequence). The CDR3 nucleotides read TGTGCCAGTAGTATCACCCCGGCCCTCCCCTTTTACACTGAAGCTTACTTT. Translating it yields CASSITPALPFYTEAYF.

The V call is TRBV29-1, the J call TRBJ1-1, with a possible D match to TRBD1 (5 bases). CDR3 length: 15 amino acids. Germline V gene sequence: CDR1 SQVTM, CDR2 ANQGSEA. Trimming stripped 1 base from V and 6 bases from J, with 18 bases between. The CDR3 DNA is TGCAGCGTTGAAGGGAGACAAGGGGTTAGATCTGAAGCTTTCTTT. This codes for CSVEGRQGVRSEAFF.